This is a list of T cell receptor beta chains from one sample in a study of blood T cell repertoires in COVID-19. Clones were sequenced by immunoSEQ multiplex PCR, and TCRdb holds only the in-frame ones, with some missing. The table includes under 200,000 clones, around 87% detected once. Sample: PBMCs or T cells enriched from blood (not recorded which). Receptors were obtained from a woman aged 40-49 years in a cohort exposed to, infected with or recovered from COVID-19 (not recorded which). Both conserved end residues are part of each CDR3. The D gene is left open where the match is weak. The listing skips clone size in some rows; elsewhere it reads once, few, many or a size class.

TRBJ1-2 | . | TRBV5-1 | . | CASSLSREVGSYTF | TGCGCCAGCAGCTTGTCCAGGGAGGTCGGGAGCTACACCTTC
TRBJ2-1 | once | TRBV24-1 | . | CATSGLKHEQFF | TGTGCCACCAGTGGCCTTAAACACGAGCAGTTCTTC
TRBJ2-1 | . | TRBV4-1 | . | CASSYFRGSYNEQFF | TGCGCCAGCAGCTACTTCAGGGGCTCCTACAATGAGCAGTTCTTC
TRBJ2-7 | . | TRBV5-4 | . | CASSLGGDSSYEQYF | TGTGCCAGCAGCCTTGGCGGGGACAGTTCCTACGAGCAGTACTTC
TRBJ1-1 | . | TRBV2 | TRBD1 | CAATGGTEAFF | TGTGCCGCCACAGGGGGCACTGAAGCTTTCTTT
TRBJ2-6 | . | TRBV9 | . | CASSVGAAWANVLTF | TGTGCCAGCAGCGTAGGGGCCGCCTGGGCCAACGTCCTGACTTTC
TRBJ2-3 | . | TRBV27 | TRBD1 | CASSLTHRQGTVTDTQYF | TGTGCCAGCAGTTTAACCCACCGACAGGGGACGGTCACAGATACGCAGTATTTT
TRBJ1-5 | . | TRBV6-5 | TRBD1 | CASSGQGMGNQPQHF | TGTGCCAGCAGCGGACAGGGTATGGGCAATCAGCCCCAGCATTTT
TRBJ1-1 | . | TRBV27 | . | CASSLAGNTEAFF | TGTGCCAGCAGTTTAGCGGGGAACACTGAAGCTTTCTTT
TRBJ2-5 | . | TRBV5-5 | . | CASSPRGQETQYF | TGTGCCAGCAGCCCTCGGGGTCAGGAGACCCAGTACTTC
TRBJ1-1 | . | TRBV18 | . | CASSDAGGGRTEAFF | TGTGCCAGCTCCGACGCGGGGGGGGGACGAACTGAAGCTTTCTTT
TRBJ2-3 | once | TRBV19 | TRBD1 | CASTPRGQGADTQYF | TGTGCCAGTACCCCACGCGGACAGGGGGCAGATACGCAGTATTTT
TRBJ1-1 | . | TRBV5-1 | . | CASSSSGLREAFF | TGCGCCAGCAGCAGCTCAGGGCTTCGAGAAGCTTTCTTT
TRBJ2-7 | once | TRBV3-1/TRBV3-2 | . | CASSQDRDSGLYYEQYF | TGTGCCAGCAGCCAAGATAGGGATAGCGGACTATACTACGAGCAGTACTTC
TRBJ1-5 | . | TRBV4-2 | . | CASSFGRVNQPQHF | TGTGCCAGCAGCTTCGGTCGGGTCAATCAGCCCCAGCATTTT
TRBJ2-2 | . | TRBV7-9 | TRBD1 | CASSVGQGARTGELFF | TGTGCCAGCAGCGTAGGACAGGGGGCGAGAACCGGGGAGCTGTTTTTT
TRBJ2-7 | once | TRBV4-1 | TRBD1 | CAPSRQGLGYEQYF | TGCGCCCCCAGCCGACAGGGTTTAGGATACGAGCAGTACTTC
TRBJ1-1 | . | TRBV5-4 | . | CASSSARGISTEAFF | TGTGCCAGCAGCTCAGCCAGAGGGATTTCCACTGAAGCTTTCTTT
TRBJ1-1 | once | TRBV2 | TRBD1 | CASSRQGDFGAFF | TGTGCCAGCAGCAGACAGGGGGATTTCGGAGCTTTCTTT
TRBJ2-1 | few | TRBV5-1 | . | CASSLEGGVGNEQFF | TGCGCCAGCAGCTTGGAAGGGGGGGTAGGCAATGAGCAGTTCTTC
TRBJ2-5 | . | TRBV5-1 | TRBD2 | CASSPRVAGAQETQYF | TGCGCCAGCAGCCCTCGGGTAGCGGGGGCCCAAGAGACCCAGTACTTC
TRBJ1-2 | . | TRBV7-2 | TRBD1 | CARPRTGGLGYTF | TGTGCCCGCCCACGGACAGGGGGCCTCGGCTACACCTTC
TRBJ1-4 | once | TRBV19 | TRBD1 | CASSADRRNEKLFF | TGTGCCAGTAGCGCGGACAGGCGTAATGAAAAACTGTTTTTT
TRBJ2-1 | once | TRBV7-8 | TRBD1 | CASSRVGQGPLNEQFF | TGTGCCAGCAGCCGAGTTGGACAGGGCCCGCTCAATGAGCAGTTCTTC
TRBJ1-2 | . | TRBV27 | TRBD1 | CASRTGGRGYTF | TGTGCCAGCAGGACAGGGGGCAGGGGCTACACCTTC
TRBJ2-3 | . | TRBV28 | TRBD1 | CASSTDRATDTQYF | TGTGCCAGCAGCACCGACAGGGCGACAGATACGCAGTATTTT
TRBJ2-5 | . | TRBV7-2 | TRBD2 | CASSAGLAYQETQYF | TGTGCCAGCAGCGCGGGACTAGCGTATCAAGAGACCCAGTACTTC
TRBJ1-2 | . | TRBV24-1 | . | CATSYSNYGYTF | TGTGCCACCTCTTACAGTAACTATGGCTACACCTTC